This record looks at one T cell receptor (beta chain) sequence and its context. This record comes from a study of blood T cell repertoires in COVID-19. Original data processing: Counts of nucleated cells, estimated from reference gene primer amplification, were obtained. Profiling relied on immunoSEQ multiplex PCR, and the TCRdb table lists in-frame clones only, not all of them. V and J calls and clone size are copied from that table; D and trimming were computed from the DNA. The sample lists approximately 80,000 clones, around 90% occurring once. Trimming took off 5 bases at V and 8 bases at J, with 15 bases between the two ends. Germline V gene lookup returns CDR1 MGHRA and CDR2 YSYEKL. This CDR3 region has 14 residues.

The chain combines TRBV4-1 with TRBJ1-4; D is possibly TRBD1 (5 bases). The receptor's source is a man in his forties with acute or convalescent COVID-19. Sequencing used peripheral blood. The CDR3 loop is CASSSSGLGEKLFF. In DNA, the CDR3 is TGCGCCAGCAGCTCCTCAGGGTTGGGGGAAAAACTGTTTTTT.